One and the same sample provided the 7 T cell receptor beta chains below, sequenced in a study of shared clonotypes between healthy human individuals. Produced via immunoSEQ multiplex PCR; TCRdb's table is partial and in-frame only. Of roughly 2,500,000 clones detected, roughly 93% appear once; the ten largest clones hold approximately 0.37%. Sequencing was performed on naive CD4+ T cells from PBMCs. Subset reported: CD45RA+ positively selected. These receptors all come from a man between 18 and 35 years old in good health. Some clones in this sample may be carry-over from other donors' samples.

The chain carries TRBV5-4 and TRBJ2-1; the D is unclear. Per germline, CDR1 SGHNT and CDR2 YYREEE (reference sequence). This CDR3 is built from 14 residues. V shed 2 bases and J shed 4 bases, with 10 bases lying between them. CDR3 region: CASSFGSQYNEQFF. CDR3 DNA: TGTGCCAGCAGCTTTGGTTCCCAGTACAATGAGCAGTTCTTC.

The chain employs TRBV6-5 and TRBJ2-1; TRBD1 aligns across 8 bases. With 0 bases clipped from V and 2 bases from J, the junction kept 3 bases outside the gene matches. CDR1 and CDR2 from the germline V gene are MNHEY and SVGAGI. The CDR3 contains 16 residues. DNA of the CDR3: TGTGCCAGCAGTTACTCACGCAGGGGGCCCTACAATGAGCAGTTCTTC. It yields the protein CASSYSRRGPYNEQFF.

The chain couples TRBV6-1 to TRBJ2-7; D is undetermined. Germline loops: CDR1 MNHNS, CDR2 SASEGT. Trimming left V 5 bases short and J 3 bases short, with 14 bases between. The CDR3 extends over 14 amino acids. The chain's CDR3 is CASSWAHPSYEQYF. CDR3 nucleotides: TGTGCCAGCAGTTGGGCCCACCCTAGCTACGAGCAGTACTTC.

V and J are TRBV28 and TRBJ2-3; TRBD2 agrees at 14 bases. Germline loops: CDR1 MDHEN, CDR2 SYDVKM. Trimming took 4 bases from V and 9 from J; bases not matched to a gene: 15. CDR3 length: 18 residues. Here the CDR3 DNA reads TGTGCCAGCAGTTCCCCCGGGACTAGCGGGAGTAACAGATGGACGCAGTATTTT. It translates to CASSSPGTSGSNRWTQYF.

The chain is built from TRBV4-3 and TRBJ1-5, with a possible D match to TRBD1 (6 bases). The ends were cut back, 0 bases at V and 7 bases at J, with 16 bases in the middle. Germline CDR1 is LGHNA and CDR2 is YSLEER. The CDR3 has 16 residues. CDR3 coding DNA: TGCGCCAGCAGCCAAGAAGCGGTGAGGGGGGGCCAGCCCCAGCATTTT. It translates to CASSQEAVRGGQPQHF.

This chain joins TRBV11-3 and TRBJ2-5, with TRBD2 matching over 10 bases. The CDR3 sequence is 17 residues long. V lost 1 base and J lost 3; bases outside the gene matches: 8. CDR1 and CDR2 (germline): SGHNT, YENEEA. CDR3 in DNA: TGTGCCAGCAGCTTAGGACCTAGCGGGAGAGTGGAAGAGACCCAGTACTTC. This codes for CASSLGPSGRVEETQYF.

The table lists this clone with a count of one. The chain joins TRBV19 to TRBJ1-2; TRBD1 agrees at 7 bases. V lost 5 bases and J lost 4; bases outside the gene matches: 13. The V gene's germline CDR1 is LNHDA and CDR2 SQIVND (reference sequence). The CDR3 loop spans 16 amino acids. This chain's CDR3 is CASSPRDQGQFYGYTF. CDR3 coding DNA: TGTGCCAGTAGTCCACGGGATCAGGGACAGTTCTATGGCTACACCTTC. The full variable domain, rest sourced from reference TRBV19 and TRBJ1-2, is DGGITQSPKYLFRKEGQNVTLSCEQNLNHDAMYWYRQDPGQGLRLIYYSQIVNDFQKGDIAEGYSVSREKKESFPLTVTSAQKNPTAFYLCASSPRDQGQFYGYTFGSGTRLTVV.